This entry lists 27 T cell receptor beta chains sequenced from one sample in a study of T cells in women clearing cervical HPV infection. Clones were read by immunoSEQ multiplex PCR, and TCRdb kept only the in-frame ones, dropping some. The sample table sets out 20,000 to 25,000 clones. The sequencing sample was made of blood buffy coat. Source of these receptors: a woman aged 18 to 75 with a cervical HPV16 infection that either progressed to CIN3+ or cleared (not recorded which).

As for this clone: Read coverage stops 3 residues before the CDR3 terminus; the germline J gene supplies the remainder. The J gene is TRBJ1-1, the V gene TRBV2, with D perhaps TRBD1 (5 bases). V was cut by 6 bases and J by 6 bases, with 17 bases left in between. This CDR3 spans 14 amino acids. Germline-derived CDR1 and CDR2 are SNHLY and FYNNEI. The CDR3 DNA, read in part, is TGTGCCAGCAGGGATGGGGGGGGTGAACCTGAA. Translation: CASRDGGGEPE. The full CDR3 protein reads CASRDGGGEPEAFF.

The CDR3 here is CASSGTSGYAKNIQYF. The CDR3 bases that were read are TGTGCCAGCAGCGGGACTAGCGGTTACGCCAAAAACATT. The chain links TRBV2 to TRBJ2-4; the match to TRBD2 covers 11 bases. Coverage ceases 3 residues before the CDR3 finishes, and the germline J gene fills in the end. The CDR3 is 16 amino acids. After removal of 6 bases from V and 1 base from J, the junction contained 5 bases not matched to a gene. In germline, CDR1 is SNHLY, CDR2 FYNNEI.

Comments on this clone: The read ends 3 residues shy of where the CDR3 ends; the end is completed using the germline J gene. The rearrangement joins TRBV11-2 to TRBJ2-6; no definite D call. CDR1 is SGHAT, CDR2 FQNNGV, per germline. This CDR3 is 14 amino acids long. V lost 6 bases, J lost 0 bases, and 6 bases lay in between. The CDR3 here is CASRLYSGANVLTF. The sequenced part of the CDR3 DNA is TGTGCCAGCAGATTGTACTCTGGGGCCAACGTC.

On this clone itself: Sequencing ends 3 residues short of the CDR3 end; the germline J gene provides the rest. This chain links TRBV7-3 with TRBJ2-7, with 8 bases matching TRBD2. V lost 4 bases and J lost 3; bases outside the gene matches: 8. Germline V CDR1 and CDR2: SGHTA, FQGTGA. The CDR3 length is 15 residues. The CDR3 is CASSWAAGGFYEQYF. Incomplete CDR3 DNA: TGTGCCAGCAGCTGGGCGGCGGGAGGTTTCTACGAG.

A note on this clone: The read terminates 3 residues before the CDR3 end, so the remaining end is supplied by the germline J gene. The V call is TRBV18, the J call TRBJ1-1; tentative D call: TRBD1 (6 bases). CDR3 size: 13 residues. V was trimmed by 1 base and J by 4 bases, leaving 7 bases between them. Germline lookup yields CDR1 KGHSH and CDR2 LQKENI. CDR3 residues: CASSPRGPTEAFF. The covered CDR3 bases are TGTGCCAGCTCACCACGGGGGCCCACTGAA.

Points on this clone: Read sequence stops 3 residues before the CDR3 end, and the germline J gene provides the missing end. The chain links TRBV19 to TRBJ1-1, with no clear D. The V end was cut by 4 bases, the J end by 4 bases, with 22 bases between. From germline, CDR1 is LNHDA and CDR2 SQIVND (reference sequence). This CDR3 is built from 17 residues. CDR3 bases read: TGTGCCAGTAGTAGGCCCGGCCAAGGGAGGGCGGGCACTGAA. Translated, it gives CASSRPGQGRAGTE. The CDR3, in full, reads CASSRPGQGRAGTEAFF.

About this clone: The CDR3 extends 3 residues past the end of the read, so its final part is completed from the germline J gene. The rearrangement uses TRBV10-1 and TRBJ2-3; TRBD2 agrees at 10 bases. The CDR3 is 16 amino acids. The J segment lost 5 bases and the V segment lost 3 bases, leaving 8 bases of the junction unmatched. The germline gives CDR1 WNHNN, CDR2 SYGVQD (reference sequence). The CDR3 sequence: CASSDWSSGRGDTQYF. The CDR3 bases that were read are TGCGCCAGCAGTGATTGGTCTAGCGGGAGAGGAGATACG.

A note on this clone: The read ends 3 residues before the CDR3 terminus; that terminus is restored from the germline J gene. The chain carries TRBV7-9 and TRBJ2-7; TRBD1 agrees at 10 bases. Losses at the gene ends were 4 bases for V and 3 bases for J; bases not matched to a gene: 6. CDR1 is SEHNR and CDR2 is FQNEAQ in the germline V gene (reference sequence). The CDR3 loop spans 15 amino acids. The CDR3 spells CASSWGDRGVYEQYF. The sequenced CDR3 bases are TGTGCCAGCAGCTGGGGGGACAGGGGCGTCTACGAG.

For this clone: The read terminates 3 residues ahead of where the CDR3 ends, so the germline J gene completes it. The chain links TRBV12-3 or TRBV12-4 to TRBJ2-5; 8 bases align to TRBD2. The V and J ends lost 6 bases and 4 bases, in that order; junction bases with no gene match: 10. The CDR3 consists of 15 residues. The CDR3 loop is CASSLGSGGGETQYF. The CDR3 bases that were read are TGTGCCAGCAGCCTGGGGTCGGGGGGGGGAGAGACC.

This clone registers medium-sized by frequency. The read falls 3 residues short of the CDR3 end, and the missing part is taken from the germline J gene. The rearrangement joins TRBV29-1 to TRBJ2-1; 10 nucleotides match TRBD1. Trimming took 7 bases from V and 4 from J; bases not matched to a gene: 4. Germline CDR1 SQVTM, CDR2 ANQGSEA. This CDR3 comprises 13 residues. The CDR3 loop reads CSAMGQGYNEQFF. CDR3 DNA (partial): TGCAGCGCTATGGGACAGGGGTACAATGAG.

As concerns this clone: The read terminates 3 residues before the CDR3 end, so the remaining end is supplied by the germline J gene. The rearrangement uses TRBV4-2 and TRBJ2-2; 11 bases align to TRBD2. The junction had 3 bases not matched to a gene; V was cut back by 0 bases and J by 6 bases. CDR1 is LGHNA, CDR2 YNFKEQ, per germline. The CDR3 is 16 residues long. CDR3 sequence reads: CASSQDTSGRPGELFF. The part of the CDR3 DNA that was read is TGTGCCAGCAGCCAAGATACTAGCGGGAGACCCGGGGAG.

This clone is labeled medium-sized based on frequency. The read finishes 3 residues shy of the CDR3 end, and the germline J gene is used to complete it. J is TRBJ2-5 and V is TRBV5-6; a possible D gene is TRBD2 (5 bases). CDR3 length: 14 residues. Germline CDR1 is SGHDT and CDR2 is YYEEEE. V was clipped by 2 bases and J by 6 bases, with 14 bases between them. CDR3 in amino acids: CASSLGLGSKTQYF. The covered CDR3 bases are TGTGCCAGCAGCTTAGGACTTGGTTCGAAGACC.

Note on this clone: The missing CDR3 end, 3 residues past where the read stops, is filled in from the germline J gene. V gene TRBV20-1 combines with J gene TRBJ2-5; 15 nucleotides line up with TRBD2. The CDR3 runs 17 residues. Germline CDR1 is DFQATT and CDR2 is SNEGSKA (reference sequence). Trimming at V came to 5 bases and at J to 7 bases, leaving 14 bases not matched to a gene. CDR3 DNA (partial): TGCAGTGCTCAGACAAGGACTAGCGGGAGGGCCGGGGGGACC. Translation gives CSAQTRTSGRAGGT. The whole CDR3 is CSAQTRTSGRAGGTQYF.

Notes on this clone: The read comes to an end 3 residues before the CDR3 does, leaving the germline J gene to fill in the end. This chain uses TRBV20-1 with TRBJ1-2, with D uncertain. The CDR3 is 13 amino acids. Germline CDR1 reads DFQATT; CDR2 reads SNEGSKA (reference sequence). CDR3 bases read: TGCAGTGCTATACGATACGACTACAATGAC. This gives the protein CSAIRYDYND. The CDR3 as a whole reads CSAIRYDYNDYTF.

Worth noting for this clone: The read falls 3 residues short of the CDR3 end, and the missing part is taken from the germline J gene. This chain connects TRBV20-1 to TRBJ2-7, with D tentatively TRBD2 (5 bases). CDR3 length: 15 amino acids. The germline CDR1 and CDR2 sequences are DFQATT and SNEGSKA (reference sequence). The V gene lost 0 bases and the J gene lost 4 bases, with 16 bases spanning the gap. Incomplete CDR3 DNA: TGCAGTGCTAGAGACCCACGGGGTAAGGGATACGAG. Its translation: CSARDPRGKGYE. The whole CDR3 sequence is CSARDPRGKGYEQYF.

This clone registers medium-sized (0.01 to 0.1%) by frequency. The CDR3 end is not reached by the read, which stops 3 residues before it; the germline J gene fills it in. Other DNA sequences in this specimen translate into the identical CDR3. The V call is TRBV18, the J call TRBJ2-2, with 7 nucleotides matching TRBD2. This CDR3 contains 13 residues. CDR1 is KGHSH, CDR2 LQKENI, per germline. Unmatched junction bases numbered 0, after V lost 3 bases and J lost 5 bases. Partial CDR3 DNA: TGTGCCAGCTCACCTAGCGGGACCGGGGAG. Protein: CASSPSGTGE. The full CDR3 protein is CASSPSGTGELFF.

Details on this clone: The read terminates 3 residues before the CDR3 end, so the remaining end is supplied by the germline J gene. This chain links TRBV19 with TRBJ1-1, with D hard to call. V was cut by 5 bases and J by 0 bases, with 16 bases left in between. The CDR3 extends over 16 amino acids. Germline V lookup: CDR1 LNHDA, CDR2 SQIVND (reference sequence). CDR3: CASSANPGNMNTEAFF. CDR3 DNA, as far as it was read: TGTGCCAGTAGTGCCAATCCGGGGAACATGAACACTGAA.

As to this clone: Read sequence stops 3 residues before the CDR3 end, and the germline J gene provides the missing end. V and J are TRBV18 and TRBJ1-5; maybe TRBD1 (5 bases). The V and J ends lost 1 base and 4 bases respectively, with 11 bases between them. CDR3 length: 15 residues. Germline lookup yields CDR1 KGHSH and CDR2 LQKENI. Partial CDR3 DNA: TGTGCCAGCTCACCACGGGGGGAAGGGAATCAGCCC. This codes for CASSPRGEGNQP. The full CDR3 is CASSPRGEGNQPQHF.

Turning to this clone: With the read ending 3 residues before the CDR3 end, the germline J gene is used to fill in that end. V and J are TRBV5-1 and TRBJ2-5, with a possible D match to TRBD1 (5 bases). This CDR3 is built from 14 residues. V was trimmed by 4 bases and J by 5 bases, leaving 15 bases between them. Germline CDR1 and CDR2: SGHRS and YFSETQ. The CDR3 reads CASSRKDPGETQYF. The DNA read from the CDR3 is TGCGCCAGCAGCCGGAAGGACCCAGGGGAGACC.

Turning to this clone: Sequencing ends 3 residues short of the CDR3 end; the germline J gene provides the rest. The chain uses TRBV4-2 and TRBJ1-5, with 7 bases that match TRBD1. With V trimmed by 4 bases and J by 7 bases, 7 bases remained unmatched. CDR3 length equals 14 residues. Germline V gene lookup returns CDR1 LGHNA and CDR2 YNFKEQ. The sequenced part of the CDR3 DNA is TGTGCCAGCAGCCTGGGACAGCATATGCAGCCC. Residues: CASSLGQHMQP. The full CDR3 is CASSLGQHMQPQHF.

Note on this clone: The sequenced fragment ends 3 residues before the CDR3 boundary, so the rest is inferred from the germline J gene. The chain carries TRBV6-4 and TRBJ2-3; TRBD2 matches 9 bases. Trimming took 2 bases from V and 5 from J; bases not matched to a gene: 5. CDR3 size: 15 residues. Germline CDR1 reads MRHNA; CDR2 reads SNTAGT. The CDR3 bases that were read are TGTGCCAGCAGTGACGTAGCGGGAGCGGGAGATACG. It translates to CASSDVAGAGDT. The entire CDR3 protein reads CASSDVAGAGDTQYF.

As for this clone: The CDR3 end is not reached by the read, which stops 3 residues before it; the germline J gene fills it in. The chain recombines TRBV7-8 with TRBJ2-1; D is possibly TRBD1 (7 bases). The CDR3 is made up of 14 amino acids. The germline V gene has CDR1 SGHVS and CDR2 FQNEAQ. V was shortened by 10 bases and J by 5 bases, with 18 bases between the two germline ends. CDR3 DNA, as far as it was read: TGTGCCACAGTCGGCGGGACAGATGACAATGAG. Its protein is CATVGGTDDNE. The entire CDR3 protein reads CATVGGTDDNEQFF. Full variable domain (remainder filled in from reference TRBV7-8 and TRBJ2-1): GAGVSQSPRYKVAKRGQDVALRCDPISGHVSLFWYQQALGQGPEFLTYFQNEAQLDKSGLPSDRFFAERPEGSVSTLKIQRTQQEDSAVYLCATVGGTDDNEQFFGPGTRLTVL.

As concerns this clone: The missing CDR3 end, 3 residues past where the read stops, is filled in from the germline J gene. The chain recombines TRBV28 with TRBJ1-2; D is unresolved. There are 13 residues in the CDR3. Trimming left V 3 bases short and J 3 bases short, with 8 bases between. Germline CDR1 and CDR2: MDHEN and SYDVKM. This CDR3 is CASSLGPDYGYTF. The sequenced CDR3 bases are TGTGCCAGCAGTTTGGGCCCGGACTATGGC.

Concerning this clone itself: The CDR3 end is not reached by the read, which stops 3 residues before it; the germline J gene fills it in. The V call is TRBV20-1, the J call TRBJ1-1; no firm D call. Per germline, CDR1 DFQATT and CDR2 SNEGSKA (reference sequence). Trimming took off 6 bases at V and 4 bases at J, with 9 bases between the two ends. This CDR3 region has 11 residues. This CDR3 is CSAPRRTEAFF. The CDR3 DNA, read in part, is TGCAGTGCCCCCCGTCGCACTGAA.

Concerning this clone: The CDR3 end falls 3 residues outside the read, so it is completed with the germline J gene. The chain has TRBV2 and TRBJ2-5; 7 bases line up with TRBD1. The CDR3 has 14 amino acids. Germline-derived CDR1 and CDR2 are SNHLY and FYNNEI. V was pared by 6 bases and J by 0 bases, with 4 bases of the junction left unmatched. CDR3 DNA, as far as it was read: TGTGCCAGCAGCGTGGGACAGTACCAAGAGACC. It is translated as CASSVGQYQET. The entire CDR3 is CASSVGQYQETQYF.

Concerning this clone: The read ends 3 residues shy of where the CDR3 ends; the end is completed using the germline J gene. The rearrangement joins TRBV20-1 to TRBJ2-2; 11 nucleotides align to TRBD2. This CDR3 spans 18 amino acids. Trimming removed 3 bases from V and 5 bases from J; junction bases left unmatched: 14. Germline V gene data show CDR1 as DFQATT and CDR2 as SNEGSKA (reference sequence). This CDR3 reads CSARSGTSGTSRTGELFF. The sequenced part of the CDR3 DNA is TGCAGTGCTAGGTCCGGGACTAGCGGAACTTCGAGGACCGGGGAG.

With regard to this clone: Read sequence stops 3 residues before the CDR3 end, and the germline J gene provides the missing end. The chain employs TRBV20-1 and TRBJ2-2; unclear D gene. The CDR3 sequence is 14 residues long. CDR1 DFQATT and CDR2 SNEGSKA come from the germline V gene (reference sequence). V gave up 3 bases and J gave up 4 bases, with 12 bases separating them. CDR3 bases read: TGCAGTGCTAGGGGCCCCCGAGGCACCGGGGAG. It translates to CSARGPRGTGE. The full CDR3 reads CSARGPRGTGELFF.